This T cell receptor beta chain appears in the sequencing data of a study of blood T cell repertoires in COVID-19. Looking at the study overall: The samples span acute and convalescent COVID-19 from the United States, Italy and Spain.

Libraries were prepared by immunoSEQ multiplex PCR; TCRdb keeps only in-frame clonotypes and omits some of them. The sample gives about 310,000 clones, roughly 87% of which show up once; around 9% is in the top ten. CDR1 MNHNY and CDR2 SVGAGI come from the germline V gene (reference sequence). With 7 bases removed from V and 0 bases from J, the gap between germline ends came to 9 bases. This CDR3 has 13 residues. This clone was seen once. This receptor was identified in a woman aged 18-30 years who had recovered from COVID-19. The chain is built from TRBV6-6 and TRBJ1-2; TRBD1 might be the D (5 bases). The material sequenced was PBMCs or T cells enriched from blood (not recorded which). The CDR3 loop is CASMGLTNYGYTF. CDR3 DNA: TGTGCCAGCATGGGACTGACTAACTATGGCTACACCTTC.